The rows below give T cell receptor beta chains drawn from one sample of a study of response to subunit inactivated influenza vaccine. MiXCR, applied by TCRdb to the RT-PCR reads, yields one record per CDR3 protein. The sample lists 700,000 to 900,000 distinct CDR3 sequences; around 21% were seen once. Here the sequenced sample was PBMCs from blood, taken about 5 days after vaccination. All receptors derive from a man in his fifties who received an inactivated influenza vaccine. The CDR3 runs from the conserved cysteine through the conserved F or W. D genes are given only for firm matches. Clone size is stated in some rows and not others, as once, few, many or a class when expanded.

d_call: -; clone_size: -; j_call: TRBJ1-5; v_call: TRBV20-1; cdr3_nt: TGCAGTGCTAGGGAAGGGCGCAGCAATCAGCCCCAGCATTTT; cdr3_aa: CSAREGRSNQPQHF
d_call: -; clone_size: few; j_call: TRBJ1-3; v_call: TRBV7-9; cdr3_nt: TGTGCCAGCAGCCCAGAGTCTGGAAACACCATATATTTT; cdr3_aa: CASSPESGNTIYF
d_call: -; clone_size: many; j_call: TRBJ2-2; v_call: TRBV29-1; cdr3_nt: TGCAGCGGGTCTCTAGAGAACACCGGGGAGCTGTTTTTT; cdr3_aa: CSGSLENTGELFF
d_call: -; clone_size: few; j_call: TRBJ2-7; v_call: TRBV3-1; cdr3_nt: TGTGCCAGCAGTTTCGATGATCCCCGCCGGGACGAGCAGTACTTC; cdr3_aa: CASSFDDPRRDEQYF
d_call: -; clone_size: few; j_call: TRBJ1-1; v_call: TRBV20-1; cdr3_nt: TGCAGTGCTAGGGGGCTCACGAGAATCCCTGACACTGAAGCTTTCTTT; cdr3_aa: CSARGLTRIPDTEAFF
d_call: TRBD1; clone_size: once; j_call: TRBJ2-7; v_call: TRBV6-1; cdr3_nt: TGTGCCAGCAGCAAGACAGGGGGCTCTTACGAGCAGCACTTC; cdr3_aa: CASSKTGGSYEQHF
d_call: -; clone_size: -; j_call: TRBJ2-3; v_call: TRBV7-2; cdr3_nt: TGTGCCAGCAGCTCCCGTACCACAGATACGCAGTATTTT; cdr3_aa: CASSSRTTDTQYF
d_call: TRBD1; clone_size: -; j_call: TRBJ2-7; v_call: TRBV6-1; cdr3_nt: TGTGCCAGCAGTCGGGACAGGTGGGGATATGCGTACTTC; cdr3_aa: CASSRDRWGYAYF
d_call: -; clone_size: few; j_call: TRBJ2-2; v_call: TRBV25-1; cdr3_nt: TGTGCCAGCAGTGAACCCGGGGAGCTGTTTTTT; cdr3_aa: CASSEPGELFF
d_call: TRBD2; clone_size: few; j_call: TRBJ2-1; v_call: TRBV29-1; cdr3_nt: TGCAGCCTTCGCGGGAGCTCCTACAATGAGCAGTTCTTC; cdr3_aa: CSLRGSSYNEQFF
d_call: TRBD1; clone_size: -; j_call: TRBJ1-1; v_call: TRBV7-2; cdr3_nt: TGTGCCAGCAGCGCGCAGCAGACAGGGTGGAACACTGAAGCTTTCTTT; cdr3_aa: CASSAQQTGWNTEAFF
d_call: TRBD1; clone_size: few; j_call: TRBJ2-7; v_call: TRBV12-3/TRBV12-4; cdr3_nt: TGTGCCAGCAGTTTAGAGCCTACAGGGGTGGACGAGCAGTACTTC; cdr3_aa: CASSLEPTGVDEQYF
d_call: -; clone_size: -; j_call: TRBJ1-1; v_call: TRBV7-2; cdr3_nt: TGTGCCAGCAGCTTAGGTCGGTGGCAGCTAGAAGCTTTCTTT; cdr3_aa: CASSLGRWQLEAFF
d_call: -; clone_size: -; j_call: TRBJ2-3; v_call: TRBV10-3; cdr3_nt: TGTGCCATCAATCAGGACAGTTCCACAGATACGCAGTATTTT; cdr3_aa: CAINQDSSTDTQYF
d_call: TRBD2; clone_size: -; j_call: TRBJ2-5; v_call: TRBV9; cdr3_nt: TGTGCCAGCAGCGTAGTTGGGGCGGGAGGGCCTTTGCAAGAGACCCAGTACTTC; cdr3_aa: CASSVVGAGGPLQETQYF
d_call: -; clone_size: -; j_call: TRBJ2-3; v_call: TRBV27; cdr3_nt: TGTGCCAGCAGGGACACTTACACAGATACGCAGTATTTT; cdr3_aa: CASRDTYTDTQYF
d_call: -; clone_size: -; j_call: TRBJ1-1; v_call: TRBV29-1; cdr3_nt: TGCAGCGTTGAAGGCGGAGTGAGAACTGAAGCTTTCTTT; cdr3_aa: CSVEGGVRTEAFF
d_call: TRBD2; clone_size: -; j_call: TRBJ2-5; v_call: TRBV12-3/TRBV12-4; cdr3_nt: TGTGCCAGCAGCCTTAGCGGGGCCCCAGGGACCCAGTACTTC; cdr3_aa: CASSLSGAPGTQYF
d_call: -; clone_size: few; j_call: TRBJ1-2; v_call: TRBV6-5; cdr3_nt: TGTGCCAGCAGTTCCGTGTCTTATGGCTACACCTTC; cdr3_aa: CASSSVSYGYTF
d_call: TRBD1; clone_size: few; j_call: TRBJ2-5; v_call: TRBV29-1; cdr3_nt: TGCAGCGTTACAGGGGCCGAGACCCAGTACTTC; cdr3_aa: CSVTGAETQYF
d_call: -; clone_size: -; j_call: TRBJ2-2; v_call: TRBV5-1; cdr3_nt: TGCGCCAGCAGACAGACAGAACGTAACACCGGGGAGCTGTTTTTT; cdr3_aa: CASRQTERNTGELFF
d_call: -; clone_size: -; j_call: TRBJ2-1; v_call: TRBV15; cdr3_nt: TGTGCCACCAGCAGAGCCCCCCGGGCGGGAACCTACAATGAGCAGTTCTTC; cdr3_aa: CATSRAPRAGTYNEQFF
d_call: TRBD1; clone_size: -; j_call: TRBJ1-2; v_call: TRBV7-2; cdr3_nt: TGTGCCAGCAGCTTAAAGGGGGCAGGATTAGCTAACTATGGCTACACCTTC; cdr3_aa: CASSLKGAGLANYGYTF
d_call: -; clone_size: -; j_call: TRBJ2-1; v_call: TRBV6-4; cdr3_nt: TGTGCCAGCAGTGAAGTAGTGGGGTATGAGCAGTTCTTC; cdr3_aa: CASSEVVGYEQFF
d_call: TRBD2; clone_size: -; j_call: TRBJ2-3; v_call: TRBV12-3/TRBV12-4; cdr3_nt: TGTGCCAGCAGTCCCCGTGGCGGGAGTAGCACAGATACGCAGTATTTT; cdr3_aa: CASSPRGGSSTDTQYF
d_call: TRBD1; clone_size: -; j_call: TRBJ1-2; v_call: TRBV5-1; cdr3_nt: TGCGCCAGCAGTTATACAGGGGTCCACGGCTATGGCTACACCTTC; cdr3_aa: CASSYTGVHGYGYTF
d_call: -; clone_size: few; j_call: TRBJ2-5; v_call: TRBV5-1; cdr3_nt: TGCGCCAGCAGCTCCCGGGCGCCCGAGACCCAGTACTTC; cdr3_aa: CASSSRAPETQYF
d_call: -; clone_size: many; j_call: TRBJ2-3; v_call: TRBV20-1; cdr3_nt: TGCAGTGCACGACCGGGGGGCATCGCAGATACGCAGTATTTT; cdr3_aa: CSARPGGIADTQYF
d_call: -; clone_size: few; j_call: TRBJ2-7; v_call: TRBV3-1; cdr3_nt: TGTGCCAGCAGCCAAGTAATGGGAAACGAGCAGTACTTC; cdr3_aa: CASSQVMGNEQYF
d_call: TRBD1; clone_size: once; j_call: TRBJ1-6; v_call: TRBV30; cdr3_nt: TGTGCCTGGAGGGGACCTGGACAGGGGGCTTCACCCCTCCACTTT; cdr3_aa: CAWRGPGQGASPLHF
d_call: -; clone_size: few; j_call: TRBJ2-1; v_call: TRBV7-3; cdr3_nt: TGTGCCAGCAGCCCAGACGGGGGGCGAGGGAGTGAGCAGTTCTTC; cdr3_aa: CASSPDGGRGSEQFF
d_call: -; clone_size: -; j_call: TRBJ2-2; v_call: TRBV24-1; cdr3_nt: TGTGCCACCAGTGATTTTGGCGGGGAGCTGTTTTTT; cdr3_aa: CATSDFGGELFF
d_call: TRBD1; clone_size: many; j_call: TRBJ2-2; v_call: TRBV20-1; cdr3_nt: TGCAGTGCCACCGGGACAGGGGGCGCCTGGGACACCGGGGAGCTGTTTTTT; cdr3_aa: CSATGTGGAWDTGELFF
d_call: -; clone_size: -; j_call: TRBJ1-5; v_call: TRBV12-3/TRBV12-4; cdr3_nt: TGTGCCAGCAGCCCTTGGGGGGGAAGCAATCAGCCCCAGCATTTT; cdr3_aa: CASSPWGGSNQPQHF
d_call: -; clone_size: -; j_call: TRBJ2-6; v_call: TRBV25-1; cdr3_nt: TGTGCCAGCAGTGAATACGGGGGGCCTGGGGCCAACGTCCTGACTTTC; cdr3_aa: CASSEYGGPGANVLTF
d_call: -; clone_size: few; j_call: TRBJ2-7; v_call: TRBV5-5; cdr3_nt: TGTGCCAGCACCCCGGGTAGCGGAGGAACCCCTGGCGAGCAGTACTTC; cdr3_aa: CASTPGSGGTPGEQYF
d_call: -; clone_size: few; j_call: TRBJ1-2; v_call: TRBV15; cdr3_nt: TGTGCCACCAGCAGAGATGTCGGGGGTCACTATGGCTACACCTTC; cdr3_aa: CATSRDVGGHYGYTF
d_call: TRBD2; clone_size: many; j_call: TRBJ2-3; v_call: TRBV7-9; cdr3_nt: TGTGCCAGCAGCTTAGTTAGCGGGCGGAGTCGAGATACGCAGTATTTT; cdr3_aa: CASSLVSGRSRDTQYF
d_call: -; clone_size: once; j_call: TRBJ1-1; v_call: TRBV7-2; cdr3_nt: TGTGCCAGCAGCTTATTTTTCCAGGGAGGGAGAAACACTGAAGCTTTCTTT; cdr3_aa: CASSLFFQGGRNTEAFF
d_call: TRBD1; clone_size: -; j_call: TRBJ2-1; v_call: TRBV20-1; cdr3_nt: TGCAGTGCTAGAATAGACAGGGGGCTAATCTACAATGAGCAGTTCTTC; cdr3_aa: CSARIDRGLIYNEQFF
d_call: TRBD2; clone_size: -; j_call: TRBJ2-1; v_call: TRBV4-3; cdr3_nt: TGCGCCAGCAGCCAATCTGGCGGGAGGGCCGGAAATGAGCAGTTCTTC; cdr3_aa: CASSQSGGRAGNEQFF
d_call: -; clone_size: -; j_call: TRBJ1-2; v_call: TRBV10-3; cdr3_nt: TGTGCCATCAGTGAGGGGGCTCATGGCTACACCTTC; cdr3_aa: CAISEGAHGYTF
d_call: -; clone_size: many; j_call: TRBJ2-7; v_call: TRBV29-1; cdr3_nt: TGCAGCGTTGGACAGGGAGGGCACGAGCAGTACTTC; cdr3_aa: CSVGQGGHEQYF
d_call: -; clone_size: few; j_call: TRBJ2-2; v_call: TRBV27; cdr3_nt: TGTGCCAGCAGTTCATCAGGGGTCCCCGGGGAGCTGTTTTTT; cdr3_aa: CASSSSGVPGELFF
d_call: TRBD2; clone_size: many; j_call: TRBJ2-1; v_call: TRBV4-2; cdr3_nt: TGTGCCAGCAGCCAAGATGCGGGAGCTTCAAAAACCTTC; cdr3_aa: CASSQDAGASKTF
d_call: TRBD1; clone_size: few; j_call: TRBJ1-1; v_call: TRBV6-1; cdr3_nt: TGTGCCAGCAGGACCCCAGGGGGGAACACTGAAGCTTTCTTT; cdr3_aa: CASRTPGGNTEAFF
d_call: -; clone_size: -; j_call: TRBJ1-2; v_call: TRBV6-1; cdr3_nt: TGTGCCAGCAGTAAACCCCCGGGTCGATTCTATGGCTACACCTTC; cdr3_aa: CASSKPPGRFYGYTF
d_call: -; clone_size: few; j_call: TRBJ2-1; v_call: TRBV5-1; cdr3_nt: TGCGCCAGCAAGGGGGGAGCTGGCAGGGTCTCCTACAATGAGCAGTTCTTC; cdr3_aa: CASKGGAGRVSYNEQFF
d_call: -; clone_size: -; j_call: TRBJ2-5; v_call: TRBV4-2; cdr3_nt: TGTGCCAGCAGCCAAGTCGCCGGCAGCGGTGGGGAGACCCAGTACTTC; cdr3_aa: CASSQVAGSGGETQYF
d_call: TRBD1; clone_size: -; j_call: TRBJ2-7; v_call: TRBV24-1; cdr3_nt: TGTGCCACCAGGCCATCCGGGACAGGCAACGAGCAGTACTTC; cdr3_aa: CATRPSGTGNEQYF
d_call: -; clone_size: few; j_call: TRBJ2-5; v_call: TRBV7-6; cdr3_nt: TGTGCCAGCAGCTTAGGGGGGCTAGCGGTCCAAGAGACCCAGTACTTC; cdr3_aa: CASSLGGLAVQETQYF
d_call: -; clone_size: -; j_call: TRBJ2-1; v_call: TRBV10-3; cdr3_nt: TGTGCCATCAGTCAAACCGGTCACGAGCAGTTCTTC; cdr3_aa: CAISQTGHEQFF
d_call: -; clone_size: few; j_call: TRBJ1-1; v_call: TRBV20-1; cdr3_nt: TGCAGTGCGCCGAGAACTTGGGTTACTGAAGCTTTCTTT; cdr3_aa: CSAPRTWVTEAFF